This T cell receptor beta chain is drawn from a study of T cells in localized non-small cell lung cancer (dated by TCRdb to 2020 to 2021). In the study overall: T cell repertoires of 200 to 250 early-stage NSCLC patients were analyzed, with tumors being compared against uninvolved tumor-adjacent lungs. The cohort was made up of around 250 treatment-naive NSCLC patients whose localized lung tumors had been resected. The mean age of the NSCLC patients was around 67 years, with 130 or so men and around 99 women.

Beyond this particular receptor, the publication reports: The highest T cell clonality was observed in uninvolved tumor-adjacent lung, where clonality exceeded that of tumor, suggesting that antigenic responses were more focused in uninvolved tumor-adjacent lung. Multi-region tumor sequencing was not performed, so intratumor heterogeneity could not be excluded. Of the top 100 tumor clones, a median of roughly 56 were detected in paired uninvolved adjacent lung; roughly 29 were also among that lung's top 100. Longer overall survival was associated with higher blood T cell density, whereas shorter survival was associated with higher adjacent-lung clonality. Because of the exploratory design, TCR variables were selected using unadjusted p-values without false-discovery rate correction.

The immunoSEQ Assay was used to sequence TCR beta CDR3 regions from DNA. As for the original processing: T cell density was computed as TCR beta template counts normalized to usable DNA estimated by amplifying housekeeping genes. The preseqR package was used to estimate richness by extrapolating to 400,000 templates for PBMC samples and to 120,000 templates for tissue samples. Clonality was taken to be one minus Pielou's evenness. To identify tissue-enriched TCRs, differential abundance testing was run on productive amino-acid clonotypes with a minimum total count of 5 and an alpha of 0.1. The Jaccard Index and the Morisita Overlap Index were used to measure how much the repertoires overlapped between compartments. GLIPH clustered TCR beta CDR3s with public tetramer-defined viral CDR3s; viral motifs required at least three viral sequences plus V-gene enrichment. TCRdb retrieved this table from immuneACCESS and kept in-frame rearrangements only. Not all clones are present; in checked studies, unresolved V genes account for under half, and no reason is known for the remainder. The D gene and trimming were derived from the DNA, and the V and J assignments and clone size from that table. Counted in this sample were about 46,000 clones; under 90% of them appeared once. About a sixth of the sample goes to the ten largest clones.

At diagnosis, peripheral blood, uninvolved tumor-adjacent lung and tumor were collected and were preserved as a mix of fresh-frozen and FFPE material. Blood samples were analyzed as peripheral blood mononuclear cells for TCR repertoire profiling. About this clone: Its antigen is still unknown. No clone much larger than this one lies a single base away; base qualities are absent.

From cysteine to phenylalanine, the CDR3 is 14 amino acids long. Kept here is only the CDR3 DNA, which spans 42 bases and is read in frame from base 1. Based on the germline V gene, the CDR1 and CDR2 sequences are MGHRA and YSYEKL. Ends trimmed: V by 0 bases, J by 5 bases; bases unmatched to a gene: 3. The clonotype comes from a man aged 40 to 70 with stage III lung adenocarcinoma. The source was peripheral blood mononuclear cells, collected before any cancer treatment. The chain is made from TRBV4-1 and TRBJ1-1, with 7 central nucleotides matching TRBD1. The bases read TGCGCCAGCAGCCAAGAGAGGGGGCGGACTGAAGCTTTCTTT. The encoded protein is CASSQERGRTEAFF.